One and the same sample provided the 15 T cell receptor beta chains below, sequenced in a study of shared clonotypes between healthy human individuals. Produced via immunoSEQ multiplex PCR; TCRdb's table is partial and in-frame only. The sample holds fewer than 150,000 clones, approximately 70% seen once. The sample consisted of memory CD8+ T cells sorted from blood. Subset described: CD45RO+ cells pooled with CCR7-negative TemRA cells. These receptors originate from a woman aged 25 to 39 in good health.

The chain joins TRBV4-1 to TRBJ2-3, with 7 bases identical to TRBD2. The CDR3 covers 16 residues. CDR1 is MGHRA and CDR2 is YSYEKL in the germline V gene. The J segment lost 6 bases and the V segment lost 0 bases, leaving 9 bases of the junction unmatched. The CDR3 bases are TGCGCCAGCAGCCAAGAGGGTTGGACTAGTAGGGATACGCAGTATTTT. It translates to CASSQEGWTSRDTQYF.

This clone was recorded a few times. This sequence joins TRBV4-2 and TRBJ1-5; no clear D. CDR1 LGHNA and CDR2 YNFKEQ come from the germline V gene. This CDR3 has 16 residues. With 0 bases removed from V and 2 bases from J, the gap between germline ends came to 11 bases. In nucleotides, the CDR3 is TGTGCCAGCAGCCAAGAAAGGGATCCCGGCAATCAGCCCCAGCATTTT. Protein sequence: CASSQERDPGNQPQHF.

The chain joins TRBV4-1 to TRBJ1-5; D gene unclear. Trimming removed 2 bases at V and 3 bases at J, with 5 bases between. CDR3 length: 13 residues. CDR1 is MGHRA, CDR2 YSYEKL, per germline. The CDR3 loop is CASSQITNQPQHF. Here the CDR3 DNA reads TGCGCCAGCAGCCAAATTACCAATCAGCCCCAGCATTTT.

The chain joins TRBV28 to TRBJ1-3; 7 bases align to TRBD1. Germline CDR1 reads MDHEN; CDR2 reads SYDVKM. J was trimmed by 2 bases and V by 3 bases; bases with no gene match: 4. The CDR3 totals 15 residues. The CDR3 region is CASSFRDRTGNTIYF. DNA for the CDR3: TGTGCCAGCAGTTTCCGGGACAGAACTGGAAACACCATATATTTT.

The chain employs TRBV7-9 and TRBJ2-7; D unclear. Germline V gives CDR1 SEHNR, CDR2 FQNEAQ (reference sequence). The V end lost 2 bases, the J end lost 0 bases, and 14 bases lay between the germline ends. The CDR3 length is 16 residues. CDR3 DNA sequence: TGTGCCAGCAGCTTAACGATGGGTTACCGCTCCTACGAGCAGTACTTC. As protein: CASSLTMGYRSYEQYF.

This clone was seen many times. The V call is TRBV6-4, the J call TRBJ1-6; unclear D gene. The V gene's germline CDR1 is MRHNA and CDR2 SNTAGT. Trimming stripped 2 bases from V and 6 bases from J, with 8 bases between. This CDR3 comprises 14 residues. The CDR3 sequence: CASSDREANSPLHF. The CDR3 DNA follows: TGTGCCAGCAGTGACCGAGAGGCTAATTCACCCCTCCACTTT.

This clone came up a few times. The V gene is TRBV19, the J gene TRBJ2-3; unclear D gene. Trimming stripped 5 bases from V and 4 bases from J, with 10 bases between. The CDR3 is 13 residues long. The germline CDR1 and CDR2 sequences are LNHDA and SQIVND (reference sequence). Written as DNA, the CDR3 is TGTGCCAGTAGTCCCGGACGGGCAGATACGCAGTATTTT. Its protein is CASSPGRADTQYF.

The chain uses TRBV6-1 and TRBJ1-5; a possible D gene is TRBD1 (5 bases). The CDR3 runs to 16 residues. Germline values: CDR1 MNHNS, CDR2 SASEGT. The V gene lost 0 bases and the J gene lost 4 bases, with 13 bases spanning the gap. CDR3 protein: CASSEALGQGNQPQHF. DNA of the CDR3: TGTGCCAGCAGTGAAGCGCTCGGGCAGGGAAATCAGCCCCAGCATTTT.

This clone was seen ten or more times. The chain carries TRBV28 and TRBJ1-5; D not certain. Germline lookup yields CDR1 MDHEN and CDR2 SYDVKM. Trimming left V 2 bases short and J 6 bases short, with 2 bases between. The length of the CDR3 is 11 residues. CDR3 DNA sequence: TGTGCCAGCAGTTTAGGTCAGCCCCAGCATTTT. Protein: CASSLGQPQHF.

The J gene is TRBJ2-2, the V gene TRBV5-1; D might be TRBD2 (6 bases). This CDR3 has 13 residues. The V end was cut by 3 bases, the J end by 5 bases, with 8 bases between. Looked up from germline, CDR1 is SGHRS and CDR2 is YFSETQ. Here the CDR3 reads CASSWGETGELFF. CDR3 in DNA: TGCGCCAGCAGCTGGGGGGAGACCGGGGAGCTGTTTTTT.

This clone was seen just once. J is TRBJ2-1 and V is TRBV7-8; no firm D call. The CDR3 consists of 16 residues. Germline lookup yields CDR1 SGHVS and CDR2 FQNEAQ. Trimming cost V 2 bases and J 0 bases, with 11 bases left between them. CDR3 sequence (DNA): TGTGCCAGCAGCTTAAGGTGGCCTAGCTCCTACAATGAGCAGTTCTTC. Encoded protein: CASSLRWPSSYNEQFF.

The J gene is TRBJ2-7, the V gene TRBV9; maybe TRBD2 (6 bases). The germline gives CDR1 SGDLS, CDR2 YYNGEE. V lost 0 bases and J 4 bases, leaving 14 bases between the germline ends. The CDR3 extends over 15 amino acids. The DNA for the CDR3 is TGTGCCAGCAGCGTAGACCCGGGACTTGAATACGAGCAGTACTTC. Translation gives CASSVDPGLEYEQYF.

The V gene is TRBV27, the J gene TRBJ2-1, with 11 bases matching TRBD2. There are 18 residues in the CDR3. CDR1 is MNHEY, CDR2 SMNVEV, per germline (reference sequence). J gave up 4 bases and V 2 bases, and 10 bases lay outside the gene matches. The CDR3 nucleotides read TGTGCCAGCAGTTTAATTAGCGGGAGGGCCTGGGGTTACAATGAGCAGTTCTTC. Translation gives CASSLISGRAWGYNEQFF.

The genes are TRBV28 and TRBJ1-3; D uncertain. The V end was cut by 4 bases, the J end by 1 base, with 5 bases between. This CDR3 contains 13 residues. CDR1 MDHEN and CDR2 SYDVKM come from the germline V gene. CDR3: CASSYISGNTIYF. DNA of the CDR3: TGTGCCAGCAGTTATATATCTGGAAACACCATATATTTT.

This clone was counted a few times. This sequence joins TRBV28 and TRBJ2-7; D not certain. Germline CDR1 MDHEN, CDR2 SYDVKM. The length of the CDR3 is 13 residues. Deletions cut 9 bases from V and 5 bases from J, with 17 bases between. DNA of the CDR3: TGTGCCAGTGAGTCTTATCGCTTCCACGAGCAGTACTTC. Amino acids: CASESYRFHEQYF.